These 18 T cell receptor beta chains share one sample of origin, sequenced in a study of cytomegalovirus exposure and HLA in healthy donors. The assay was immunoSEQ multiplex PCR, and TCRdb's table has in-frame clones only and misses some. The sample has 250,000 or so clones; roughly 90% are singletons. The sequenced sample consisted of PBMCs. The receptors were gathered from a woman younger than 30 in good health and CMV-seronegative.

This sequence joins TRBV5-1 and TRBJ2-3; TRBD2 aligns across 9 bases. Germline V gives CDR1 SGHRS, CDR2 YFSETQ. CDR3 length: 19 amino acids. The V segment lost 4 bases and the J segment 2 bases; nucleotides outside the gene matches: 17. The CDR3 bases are TGCGCCAGCAGCCCCCTCGGCGGGGGGGGATGGGGGGACACAGATACGCAGTATTTT. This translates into CASSPLGGGGWGDTDTQYF. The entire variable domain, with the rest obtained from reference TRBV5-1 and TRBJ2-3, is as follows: KAGVTQTPRYLIKTRGQQVTLSCSPISGHRSVSWYQQTPGQGLQFLFEYFSETQRNKGNFPGRFSGRQFSNSRSEMNVSTLELGDSALYLCASSPLGGGGWGDTDTQYFGPGTRLTVL.

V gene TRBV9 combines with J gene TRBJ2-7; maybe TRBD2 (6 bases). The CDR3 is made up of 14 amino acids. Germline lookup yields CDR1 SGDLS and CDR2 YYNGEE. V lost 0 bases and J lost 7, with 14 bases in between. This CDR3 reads CASSVVGLPGEQYV. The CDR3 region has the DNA TGTGCCAGCAGCGTAGTGGGACTCCCGGGAGAGCAGTACGTC.

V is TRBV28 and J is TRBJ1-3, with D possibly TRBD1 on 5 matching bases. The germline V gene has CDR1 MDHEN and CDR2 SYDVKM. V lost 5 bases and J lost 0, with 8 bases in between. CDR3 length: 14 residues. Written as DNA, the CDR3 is TGTGCCAGCAGTCTGACAGACTCTGGAAACACCATATATTTT. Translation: CASSLTDSGNTIYF.

The CDR3 loop reads CASSLDPLSYNEQFF. The CDR3 coding sequence is TGTGCCAGCAGCTTAGATCCCCTATCCTACAATGAGCAGTTCTTC. The gene calls are TRBV11-2 and TRBJ2-1; D gene uncertain. V lost 0 bases and J lost 1, with 7 bases in between. Germline V gene sequence: CDR1 SGHAT, CDR2 FQNNGV. The CDR3 is made up of 15 amino acids.

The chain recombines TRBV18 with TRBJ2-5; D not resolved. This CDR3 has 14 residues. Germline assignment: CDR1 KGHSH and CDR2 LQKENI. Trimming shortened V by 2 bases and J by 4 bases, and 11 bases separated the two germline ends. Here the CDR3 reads CASSPGVSGETQYF. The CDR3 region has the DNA TGTGCCAGCTCACCAGGTGTGTCAGGAGAGACCCAGTACTTC.

Here the CDR3 reads CASSYSRQGLSYTF. Written as DNA, the CDR3 is TGTGCCAGCAGTTACTCCAGACAGGGGCTAAGCTACACCTTC. V is TRBV6-5 and J is TRBJ1-2; 8 nucleotides line up with TRBD1. Germline loops: CDR1 MNHEY, CDR2 SVGAGI. V trimming: 0 bases; J trimming: 9 bases; junction bases outside the gene matches: 6. The CDR3 loop spans 14 amino acids.

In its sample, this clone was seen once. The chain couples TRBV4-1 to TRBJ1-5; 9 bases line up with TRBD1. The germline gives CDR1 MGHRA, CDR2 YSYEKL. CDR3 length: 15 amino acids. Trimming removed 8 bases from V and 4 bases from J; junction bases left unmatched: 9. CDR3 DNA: TGCGCCAGCTCACCTAGGACAGGGGATAATCAGCCCCAGCATTTT. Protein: CASSPRTGDNQPQHF.

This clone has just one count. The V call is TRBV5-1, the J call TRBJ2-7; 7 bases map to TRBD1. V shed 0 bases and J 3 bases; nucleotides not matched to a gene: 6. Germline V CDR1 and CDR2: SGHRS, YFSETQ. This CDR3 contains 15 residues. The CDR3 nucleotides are TGCGCCAGCAGCTTGGGAGCGACAGGGCACTACGAGCAGTACTTC. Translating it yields CASSLGATGHYEQYF.

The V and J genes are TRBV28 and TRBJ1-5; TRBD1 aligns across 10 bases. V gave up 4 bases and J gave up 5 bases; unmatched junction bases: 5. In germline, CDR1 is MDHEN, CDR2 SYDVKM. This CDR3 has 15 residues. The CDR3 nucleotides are TGTGCCAGCAGTTCTCCGACAGGGGGCGATCAGCCCCAGCATTTT. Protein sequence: CASSSPTGGDQPQHF.

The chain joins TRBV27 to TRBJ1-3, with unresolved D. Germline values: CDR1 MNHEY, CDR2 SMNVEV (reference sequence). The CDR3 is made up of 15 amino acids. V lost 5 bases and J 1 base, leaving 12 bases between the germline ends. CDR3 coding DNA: TGTGCCAGCAGTCCCCAGACAAATTCTGGAAACACCATATATTTT. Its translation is CASSPQTNSGNTIYF.

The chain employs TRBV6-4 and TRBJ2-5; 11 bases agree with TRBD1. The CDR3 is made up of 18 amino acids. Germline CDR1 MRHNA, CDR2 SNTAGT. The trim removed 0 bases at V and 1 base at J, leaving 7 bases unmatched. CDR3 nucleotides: TGTGCCAGCAGTGACTCTACATCGGACAGGGGGCCCCAAGAGACCCAGTACTTC. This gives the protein CASSDSTSDRGPQETQYF.

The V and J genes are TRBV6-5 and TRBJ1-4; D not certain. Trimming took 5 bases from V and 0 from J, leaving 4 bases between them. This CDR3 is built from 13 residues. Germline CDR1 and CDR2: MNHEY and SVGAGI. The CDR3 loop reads CASSVTTNEKLFF. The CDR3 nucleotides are TGTGCCAGCAGTGTAACAACTAATGAAAAACTGTTTTTT.

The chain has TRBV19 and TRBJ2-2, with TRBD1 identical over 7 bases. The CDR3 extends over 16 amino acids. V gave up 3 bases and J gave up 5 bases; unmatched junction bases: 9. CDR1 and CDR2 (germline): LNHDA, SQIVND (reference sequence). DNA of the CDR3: TGTGCCAGTAGTATGTGGAGACAGGGACGAACCGGGGAGCTGTTTTTT. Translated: CASSMWRQGRTGELFF.

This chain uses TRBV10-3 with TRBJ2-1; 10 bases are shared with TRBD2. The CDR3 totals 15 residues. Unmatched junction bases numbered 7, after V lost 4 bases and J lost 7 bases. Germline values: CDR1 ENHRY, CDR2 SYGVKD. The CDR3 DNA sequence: TGTGCCATCAGTGGCAGCGGGGGGGCCGAGAATGAGCAGTTCTTC. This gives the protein CAISGSGGAENEQFF.

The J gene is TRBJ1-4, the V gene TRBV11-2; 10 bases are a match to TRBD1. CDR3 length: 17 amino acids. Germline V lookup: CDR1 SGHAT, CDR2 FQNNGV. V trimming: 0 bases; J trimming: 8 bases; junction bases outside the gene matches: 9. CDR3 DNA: TGTGCCAGCAGCTTAGAAGTCTGGGACAGGGGTAGAGAAAAACTGTTTTTT. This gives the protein CASSLEVWDRGREKLFF.

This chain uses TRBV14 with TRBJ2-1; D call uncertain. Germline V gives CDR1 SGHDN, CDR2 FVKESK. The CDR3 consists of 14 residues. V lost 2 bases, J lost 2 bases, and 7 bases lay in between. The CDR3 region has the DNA TGTGCCAGCAGCCAAAGTGGGCCCTACAATGAGCAGTTCTTC. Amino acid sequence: CASSQSGPYNEQFF.

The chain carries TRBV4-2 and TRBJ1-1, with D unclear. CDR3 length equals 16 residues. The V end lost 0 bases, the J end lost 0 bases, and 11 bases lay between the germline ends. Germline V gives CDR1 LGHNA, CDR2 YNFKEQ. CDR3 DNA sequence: TGTGCCAGCAGCCAAGATCGTCTAATAATGAACACTGAAGCTTTCTTT. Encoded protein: CASSQDRLIMNTEAFF.

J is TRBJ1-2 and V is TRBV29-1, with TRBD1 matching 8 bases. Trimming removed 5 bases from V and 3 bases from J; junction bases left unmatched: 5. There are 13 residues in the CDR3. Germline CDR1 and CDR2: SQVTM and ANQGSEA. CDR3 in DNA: TGCAGCGTTTCAGGGGGCCTGGACTATGGCTACACCTTC. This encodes CSVSGGLDYGYTF.